The present T cell receptor beta chain was sequenced within a study of T cells in Graves' hyperthyroidism and ophthalmopathy. It was RNA transcripts that yielded the amplified TCR beta CDR3 regions. An initial round of RT-PCR targeting the TCR CDR3 relied on the HTBI primer set. In TCRdb, the multiplex PCR reads were re-called with MiXCR into one record per CDR3 protein. Of about 660,000 distinct CDR3 sequences detected, 45% appear once; the ten largest clones hold under 8.5%. Germline V gives CDR1 MNHEY, CDR2 SVGAGI. This CDR3 spans 13 amino acids. About this clonotype itself: Its antigen is unknown. The junction and the germline gene differ at one end; a read error may be behind it.

Regarding the study as a whole: Ophthalmopathy was told apart from stable hyperthyroidism by a 13 V-J model.

This clonotype was sampled from an adult man with Graves' disease, either hyperthyroidism or ophthalmopathy (not recorded which). Sequenced sample: peripheral blood or thyroid tissue (not recorded which). The chain joins TRBV6-5 to TRBJ1-1, with D unresolved. CDR3 coding DNA: TGTGCCGGCAGTCTAAGTCTGAACACTGAAGCTTTCTTT. Its translation: CAGSLSLNTEAFF.